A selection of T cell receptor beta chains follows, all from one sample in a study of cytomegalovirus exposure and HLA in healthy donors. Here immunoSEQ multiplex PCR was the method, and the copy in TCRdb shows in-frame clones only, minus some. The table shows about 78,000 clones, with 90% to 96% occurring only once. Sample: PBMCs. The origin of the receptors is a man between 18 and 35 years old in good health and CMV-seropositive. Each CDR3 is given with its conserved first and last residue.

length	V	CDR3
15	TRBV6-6	CASSYSEATNEKLFF
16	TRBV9	CASSVVGGGMNTEAFF
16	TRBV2	CASSEVASGLTGELFF
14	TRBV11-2	CASSRTLMGEKLFF
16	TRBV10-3	CAISESKGGLALEQYF
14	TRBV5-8	CASSLTGGGGPQHF
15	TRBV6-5	CASSYSLLGSTEAFF
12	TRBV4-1	CASSQLGNTIYF
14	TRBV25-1	CASSELGGNEKLFF
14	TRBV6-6	CASSPGLAEYEQYF
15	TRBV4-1	CASSQEVSRSGEQFF
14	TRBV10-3	CAIRWESENYGYTF
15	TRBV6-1	CASTEIGQLNQPQHF
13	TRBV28	CASSYPNFYEQYF
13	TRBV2	CASIRGLNTEAFF
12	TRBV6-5	CASRSVQETQYF
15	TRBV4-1	CASSPPRTGQETQYF
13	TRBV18	CASSPGVDTEAFF
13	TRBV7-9	CASSLVPGREQFF
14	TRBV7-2	CASSIQGMGNTIYF
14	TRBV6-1	CASSGGLAADTQYF
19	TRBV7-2	CASSRVRLAGGVGTGELFF
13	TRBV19	CASSIGSHYEQYF
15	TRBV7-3	CASSLPSGSRNEQFF
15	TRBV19	CASSSSAAGGYEQYF
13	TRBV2	CASSGGLSDTQYF
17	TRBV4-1	CASSQYPTGNRAGELFF